A single sample is the source of the 17 T cell receptor beta chains below, sequenced in a study of T cell clusters in autoimmune cytopenias. TRB was amplified from 250 ng of peripheral blood genomic DNA per sample. One tube held mixed TRB-A and TRB-B primer pools for touch-down PCR. TCRdb re-called the multiplex PCR reads; every CDR3 protein appears as one record, without DNA. The sample table includes some 5,000 distinct CDR3 sequences. These records were also assigned to another study, of T cell repertoires in aging, cancer and after chemotherapy.

Sequenced input: peripheral blood. All receptors derive from a human donor in good health.

The chain combines TRBV27 with TRBJ1-5; TCRdb selects TRBD1, and the lack of DNA leaves this call unchecked. The CDR3 has 15 amino acids. Germline CDR1 MNHEY, CDR2 SMNVEV (reference sequence). CDR3 residues: CASSEQGNVNQPQHF.

In terms of frequency, this clonotype is medium-sized. The rearrangement uses TRBV19 and TRBJ2-2. The length of the CDR3 is 14 residues. Germline V gene sequence: CDR1 LNHDA, CDR2 SQIVND (reference sequence). The CDR3 protein is CASRDPGITGELFF.

The V and J genes are TRBV20-1 and TRBJ1-2; TCRdb's D gene call, TRBD1, goes unchecked for lack of DNA. Germline assignment: CDR1 DFQATT and CDR2 SNEGSKA (reference sequence). This CDR3 is built from 12 residues. The CDR3 protein is CSADQQGYGYTF.

The chain has TRBV5-4 and TRBJ1-1. The CDR3 runs to 14 residues. Looked up from germline, CDR1 is SGHNT and CDR2 is YYREEE (reference sequence). The CDR3 region is CASSLDLAGTEAFF.

This chain joins TRBV5-3 and TRBJ2-7; the TCRdb D gene call, TRBD1, has no DNA to confirm it. TRBV5-3 is filed as an ORF, its function uncertain. The CDR3 totals 16 residues. Here the CDR3 reads CARSVPGDRGYYEQYF.

The chain is built from TRBV5-4 and TRBJ1-6; without DNA, the TCRdb call of TRBD1 cannot be checked. The CDR3 consists of 16 residues. The germline gives CDR1 SGHNT, CDR2 YYREEE (reference sequence). CDR3 residues: CASSQAVTGGGSPLHF.

Considering frequency, this clonotype is medium-sized. The rearrangement joins TRBV6-5 to TRBJ1-1; TCRdb gives TRBD1 as the D gene, but with no DNA this cannot be confirmed. The CDR3 has 13 residues. Germline V CDR1 and CDR2: MNHEY, SVGAGI. The CDR3 protein is CASIGEGRTEAFF.

This clonotype is classed as medium-sized by frequency. This chain joins TRBV29-1 and TRBJ1-1. The length of the CDR3 is 13 residues. Germline loops: CDR1 SQVTM, CDR2 ANQGSEA. The chain's CDR3 is CSVFPDGNTEAFF.

The gene calls are TRBV20-1 and TRBJ1-5; TCRdb outputs TRBD1, but without DNA this stays unchecked. CDR1 DFQATT and CDR2 SNEGSKA come from the germline V gene (reference sequence). The CDR3 runs to 13 residues. This CDR3 is CSQGPRSNQPQHF.

This clonotype is called medium-sized based on its frequency. V and J are TRBV29-1 and TRBJ1-2; no DNA is available, so the TRBD1 call from TCRdb remains unchecked. The germline gives CDR1 SQVTM, CDR2 ANQGSEA. This CDR3 spans 13 amino acids. CDR3 amino acids: CSVSPSKGAGYTF.

The chain is built from TRBV11-2 and TRBJ2-1; TCRdb's D call, TRBD2, is unchecked because there is no DNA. Germline V lookup: CDR1 SGHAT, CDR2 FQNNGV. There are 16 residues in the CDR3. The chain's CDR3 is CASTLGGRDWNNEQFF.

The CDR3 sequence: CASNPGTGGRETQYF. This chain uses TRBV5-1 with TRBJ2-5; TCRdb picks TRBD1, but there is no DNA to check that call. CDR3 length equals 15 residues. The V gene's germline CDR1 is SGHRS and CDR2 YFSETQ.

This clonotype counts as medium-sized by frequency. V usage is TRBV29-1 and J usage is TRBJ1-1; TCRdb's assignment of TRBD1 cannot be checked, as there is no DNA. CDR3 size: 13 residues. Per germline, CDR1 SQVTM and CDR2 ANQGSEA. CDR3 sequence: CSVKTGGNLEAFF.

This clonotype ranks as medium-sized in terms of frequency. The rearrangement joins TRBV18 to TRBJ1-4. The CDR3 has 15 amino acids. Germline CDR1 reads KGHSH; CDR2 reads LQKENI. The CDR3 protein is CASSPAGIGGEKLFF.

This clonotype is labeled medium-sized based on frequency. The CDR3 sequence is CASSLPGADTQYF. The chain joins TRBV18 to TRBJ2-3. The CDR3 covers 13 residues. Germline assignment: CDR1 KGHSH and CDR2 LQKENI.

The V gene is TRBV28, the J gene TRBJ2-6; TCRdb indicates TRBD2, and absent DNA this call remains unverified. Germline V CDR1 and CDR2: MDHEN, SYDVKM. The CDR3 has 16 amino acids. Here the CDR3 reads CASIPGGPAGANVLTF. The entire variable domain, with the rest obtained from reference TRBV28 and TRBJ2-6, is as follows: DVKVTQSSRYLVKRTGEKVFLECVQDMDHENMFWYRQDPGLGLRLIYFSYDVKMKEKGDIPEGYSVSREKKERFSLILESASTNQTSMYLCASIPGGPAGANVLTFGAGSRLTVL.

This chain links TRBV6-5 with TRBJ1-2; TCRdb indicates TRBD1, and absent DNA this call remains unverified. The CDR3 length is 17 residues. CDR1 MNHEY and CDR2 SVGAGI come from the germline V gene. The CDR3 spells CASSGFTGIQASYGYTF.